The 5 T cell receptor beta chains below come from one sample, sequenced in a study of blood T cell repertoires in COVID-19. The data were produced by immunoSEQ multiplex PCR, yet TCRdb's version contains in-frame clones alone and is incomplete. Of under 70,000 clones listed, roughly nine tenths are singletons. Sample: peripheral blood. Every receptor here comes from an older woman with active or convalescent COVID-19.

This clone appeared once. The chain combines TRBV6-5 with TRBJ1-1; possibly TRBD1 for D (5 bases). This CDR3 region has 15 residues. V was pared by 6 bases and J by 1 base, with 15 bases between. Germline V gene sequence: CDR1 MNHEY, CDR2 SVGAGI. CDR3 sequence reads: CASSLTEWGNTEAFF. The CDR3 region has the DNA TGTGCCAGCAGCTTGACAGAGTGGGGGAACACTGAAGCTTTCTTT.

The J gene is TRBJ2-5, the V gene TRBV19; D may be TRBD2 (6 bases). CDR1 is LNHDA, CDR2 SQIVND, per germline (reference sequence). The CDR3 has 15 amino acids. Trimming removed 3 bases from V and 5 bases from J, with 16 bases in between. Here the CDR3 DNA reads TGTGCCAGTAGTATTCTGCTAGCGTCTGCCGAGACCCAGTACTTC. Its protein is CASSILLASAETQYF.

The rearrangement links TRBV4-1 to TRBJ2-2, with a tentative D call TRBD2 (5 bases). This CDR3 is built from 17 residues. V lost 4 bases and J lost 1, with 16 bases in between. CDR1 and CDR2 (germline): MGHRA, YSYEKL. The CDR3 nucleotides read TGCGCCAGCAGCCGTGGCCCGGACGGACTGAACACCGGGGAGCTGTTTTTT. Amino acids: CASSRGPDGLNTGELFF.

This chain connects TRBV2 to TRBJ1-5; 8 nucleotides agree with TRBD1. This CDR3 comprises 15 residues. Germline CDR1 reads SNHLY; CDR2 reads FYNNEI. Unmatched junction bases numbered 9, after V lost 4 bases and J lost 7 bases. CDR3 DNA sequence: TGTGCCAGCAGTGTTGTAGGACAGGGTTACCAGCCCCAGCATTTT. This sequence encodes CASSVVGQGYQPQHF. Variable domain in full (rest from reference TRBV2 and TRBJ1-5): EPEVTQTPSHQVTQMGQEVILRCVPISNHLYFYWYRQILGQKVEFLVSFYNNEISEKSEIFDDQFSVERPDGSNFTLKIRSTKLEDSAMYFCASSVVGQGYQPQHFGDGTRLSIL.

The gene calls are TRBV7-3 and TRBJ1-3; D uncertain. The length of the CDR3 is 14 residues. Germline V gene data show CDR1 as SGHTA and CDR2 as FQGTGA. V lost 4 bases and J 3 bases, leaving 10 bases between the germline ends. The CDR3 loop reads CASSSPGFGNTIYF. The CDR3 DNA reads as TGTGCCAGCAGCTCTCCGGGTTTTGGAAACACCATATATTTT.